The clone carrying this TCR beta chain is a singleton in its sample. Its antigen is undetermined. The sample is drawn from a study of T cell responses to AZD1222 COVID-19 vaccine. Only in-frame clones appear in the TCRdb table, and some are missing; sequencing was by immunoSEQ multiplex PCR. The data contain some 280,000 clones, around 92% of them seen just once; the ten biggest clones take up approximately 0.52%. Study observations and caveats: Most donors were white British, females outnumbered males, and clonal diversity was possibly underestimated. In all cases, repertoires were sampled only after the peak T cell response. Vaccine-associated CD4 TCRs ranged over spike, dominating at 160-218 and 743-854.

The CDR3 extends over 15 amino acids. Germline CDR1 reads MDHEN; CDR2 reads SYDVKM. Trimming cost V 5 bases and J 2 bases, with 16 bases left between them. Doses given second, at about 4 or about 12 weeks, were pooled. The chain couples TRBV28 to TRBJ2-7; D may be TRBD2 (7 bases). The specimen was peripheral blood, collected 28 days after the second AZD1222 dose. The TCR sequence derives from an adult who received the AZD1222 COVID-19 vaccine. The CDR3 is CASSPIGRGPYEQYF. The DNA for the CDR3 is TGTGCCAGCAGTCCTATAGGGCGGGGGCCCTACGAGCAGTACTTC.